This T cell receptor (beta chain) was found in a study of neoadjuvant anti-PD-1 for oral cavity cancer. In the study overall: Non-progressing patients received a fourth nivolumab dose near day 43, then surgery on days 50-56.

These newly diagnosed stage II-IVA oral cavity squamous cell carcinoma patients had no prior systemic or radiation treatment. Survey sequencing of tumors mostly used roughly 4.8 ug DNA, two replicates. Clones were read by immunoSEQ multiplex PCR, and TCRdb kept only the in-frame ones, dropping some. The repertoire has some 7,100 clones, around 60% of them found once; the top ten carry about 6%. CDR3 length: 20 amino acids. Germline V lookup: CDR1 MNHEY, CDR2 SMNVEV (reference sequence). Trimming removed 3 bases from V and 0 bases from J, with 21 bases in between. This clonotype originated in a person aged 35-79 years with oral cavity squamous cell carcinoma. The chain joins TRBV27 to TRBJ1-6; D gene uncertain. The specimen comprised tumor tissue, sampled before nivolumab (anti-PD-1) treatment. The CDR3 sequence is CASSFLGVGVGSSYNSPLHF. CDR3 nucleotides: TGTGCCAGCAGTTTCCTAGGAGTTGGGGTTGGGAGCTCCTATAATTCACCCCTCCACTTT.